The next 4 T cell receptor beta chains were all read from a single sample in a study of cytomegalovirus exposure and HLA in healthy donors. The PCR was carried out with 60 Vbeta primers and 13 Jbeta primers. Clones were read by immunoSEQ multiplex PCR, and TCRdb kept only the in-frame ones, dropping some. The repertoire holds around 120,000 clones, 63% seen once, with more than 8.5% in the top ten. The sequenced material came from PBMCs. Receptors were obtained from a man aged 40-49 years in good health and CMV-seropositive.

This sequence joins TRBV5-4 and TRBJ2-1; perhaps TRBD2 as D (6 bases). The CDR3 extends over 14 amino acids. V lost 4 bases and J 1 base, leaving 9 bases between the germline ends. Looked up from germline, CDR1 is SGHNT and CDR2 is YYREEE (reference sequence). DNA of the CDR3: TGTGCCAGCAGCCAGGAGGGTTCCTACAATGAGCAGTTCTTC. It specifies CASSQEGSYNEQFF.

The chain links TRBV7-2 to TRBJ2-7, with TRBD1 matching over 9 bases. The CDR3 runs to 14 residues. V trimming: 5 bases; J trimming: 2 bases; junction bases outside the gene matches: 4. The germline gives CDR1 SGHTA, CDR2 FQGNSA. As DNA, the CDR3 is TGTGCCAGCAGCCCCAGACAGGGGGCCTACGAGCAGTACTTC. Protein product: CASSPRQGAYEQYF.

A few counts support this clone. The same CDR3 is also encoded by other DNA sequences in this sample. This chain joins TRBV10-3 and TRBJ2-3, with a weak D call TRBD1 (5 bases). Looked up from germline, CDR1 is ENHRY and CDR2 is SYGVKD. With 3 bases removed from V and 6 bases from J, the gap between germline ends came to 7 bases. This CDR3 comprises 12 residues. The CDR3 nucleotides are TGTGCCATCAGTGACAGGGTGGATACGCAGTATTTT. Translating it yields CAISDRVDTQYF.

The V and J genes are TRBV4-3 and TRBJ2-1; D uncertain. This CDR3 is built from 15 residues. V was cut by 0 bases and J by 4 bases, with 10 bases left in between. Per germline, CDR1 LGHNA and CDR2 YSLEER. This chain's CDR3 is CASSQDLTGYNEQFF. The CDR3 nucleotides read TGCGCCAGCAGCCAAGATCTAACTGGTTACAATGAGCAGTTCTTC.